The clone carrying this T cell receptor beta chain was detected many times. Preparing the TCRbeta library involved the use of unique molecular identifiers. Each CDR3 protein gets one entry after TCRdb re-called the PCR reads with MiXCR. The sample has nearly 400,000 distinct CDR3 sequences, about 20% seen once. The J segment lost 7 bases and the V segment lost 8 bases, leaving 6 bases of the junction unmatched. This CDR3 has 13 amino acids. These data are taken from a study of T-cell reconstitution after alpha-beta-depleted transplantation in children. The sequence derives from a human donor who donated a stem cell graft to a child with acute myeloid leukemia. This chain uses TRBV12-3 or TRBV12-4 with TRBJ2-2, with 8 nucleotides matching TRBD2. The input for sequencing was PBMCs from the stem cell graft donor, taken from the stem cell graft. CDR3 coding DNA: TGTGCCAGCCGGCTCGGGAGGGGCGGGGAGCTGTTTTTT. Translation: CASRLGRGGELFF.